These 9 T cell receptor beta chains came from one sample sequenced in a study of Ad26.COV2.S vaccination and SARS-CoV-2 variants. Repertoires were generated with immunoSEQ multiplex PCR, while TCRdb's copy carries only in-frame clones and drops some. Of about half a million clones in the sample, roughly nine tenths were seen once. As to treatment: around 19 received Ad26.COV2.S at low or high dose, single or two shots; about 5 received placebo; per-sample allocation not given. At day 63 after the first vaccine or placebo injection, samples were drawn. The material sequenced was peripheral blood, taken in a trial of Ad26.COV2.S vaccine versus placebo. These receptors were collected from a person between 18 and 60 years old who received the Ad26.COV2.S COVID-19 vaccine or a placebo.

The chain is built from TRBV5-4 and TRBJ2-2; TRBD2 might be the D (6 bases). The CDR3 loop spans 16 amino acids. V was shortened by 4 bases and J by 10 bases, with 23 bases between the two germline ends. CDR1 and CDR2 from the germline V gene are SGHNT and YYREEE (reference sequence). The DNA of the CDR3 is TGTGCCAGCAGCATAGGGCGGACTACCTCTGGCGCGGAGCTGTTTTTT. Protein sequence: CASSIGRTTSGAELFF.

The chain couples TRBV19 to TRBJ1-2; 10 bases are a match to TRBD1. The CDR3 totals 15 residues. V dropped 1 base and J dropped 4; count of bases not matched to a gene: 3. Looked up from germline, CDR1 is LNHDA and CDR2 is SQIVND (reference sequence). CDR3: CASSIGQGAGYGYTF. DNA of the CDR3: TGTGCCAGTAGTATAGGACAGGGGGCTGGCTATGGCTACACCTTC.

In this sample, this clone turned up a few times. This chain joins TRBV4-1 and TRBJ1-2; 7 nucleotides match TRBD1. V was clipped by 4 bases and J by 5 bases; unmatched bases: 7. Germline V CDR1 and CDR2: MGHRA, YSYEKL. This CDR3 is 14 amino acids long. CDR3 nucleotide sequence: TGCGCCAGCAGCCCAAGGACAGGAGAGTATGGCTACACCTTC. Residues: CASSPRTGEYGYTF.

The chain employs TRBV19 and TRBJ1-2, with D possibly being TRBD1 (6 bases). There are 12 residues in the CDR3. The ends were cut back, 2 bases at V and 7 bases at J, with 8 bases in the middle. Germline assignment: CDR1 LNHDA and CDR2 SQIVND (reference sequence). CDR3: CASSIKGGGYTF. In DNA, the CDR3 is TGTGCCAGTAGTATAAAAGGGGGTGGCTACACCTTC. The full variable domain, rest sourced from reference TRBV19 and TRBJ1-2, is DGGITQSPKYLFRKEGQNVTLSCEQNLNHDAMYWYRQDPGQGLRLIYYSQIVNDFQKGDIAEGYSVSREKKESFPLTVTSAQKNPTAFYLCASSIKGGGYTFGSGTRLTVV.

The chain joins TRBV27 to TRBJ2-7; 7 bases fit TRBD1. The CDR3 runs 15 residues. J lost 3 bases, V lost 5 bases, and 10 bases had no gene match. The germline gives CDR1 MNHEY, CDR2 SMNVEV (reference sequence). The CDR3 sequence: CASSPTRTGRYEQYF. The CDR3 coding sequence is TGTGCCAGCAGTCCAACCCGGACAGGCCGCTACGAGCAGTACTTC.

The chain is built from TRBV7-8 and TRBJ2-7; 7 nucleotides line up with TRBD2. The CDR3 totals 13 residues. The V gene's germline CDR1 is SGHVS and CDR2 FQNEAQ. J gave up 2 bases and V 5 bases, and 3 bases lay outside the gene matches. CDR3: CASSITSAYEQYF. In DNA, the CDR3 is TGTGCCAGCAGCATTACTAGCGCCTACGAGCAGTACTTC.

The chain joins TRBV19 to TRBJ2-7; D remains unclear. V lost 3 bases and J 1 base, leaving 13 bases between the germline ends. In germline, CDR1 is LNHDA, CDR2 SQIVND (reference sequence). There are 15 residues in the CDR3. The CDR3 loop reads CASSIKVQASYEQYF. CDR3 DNA sequence: TGTGCCAGTAGTATCAAGGTTCAGGCTTCCTACGAGCAGTACTTC.

This chain uses TRBV10-2 with TRBJ1-1; possibly TRBD1 for D (6 bases). Between the trimmed V and J ends, which lost 7 bases and 5 bases, there was a span of 20 bases. CDR3 length equals 15 residues. The germline V gene encodes CDR1 WSHSY and CDR2 SAAADI. CDR3 nucleotides: TGCGCCAGCATTCCCTCCCGAGGGGGATGGACTGAAGCTTTCTTT. This gives the protein CASIPSRGGWTEAFF.

The chain recombines TRBV19 with TRBJ1-5, with 10 bases aligning to TRBD1. CDR3 length equals 14 residues. V dropped 4 bases and J dropped 6; count of bases not matched to a gene: 3. Germline CDR1 LNHDA, CDR2 SQIVND (reference sequence). CDR3 bases: TGTGCCAGTAGTAGTGGACAGGGGGGTCAGCCCCAGCATTTT. It specifies CASSSGQGGQPQHF.